The next 17 T cell receptor beta chains were all read from a single sample in a study of graft-versus-host responses after intestinal transplantation. Assay used: immunoSEQ multiplex PCR; TCRdb lists only in-frame clones, some missing. The data show 20,000 to 25,000 clones, 35% to 50% seen once. Researchers placed 200,000 CFSE-labeled responder cells in culture with 200,000 irradiated, violet-dye-labeled stimulator cells. The source material was alloreactive CD8+ T cells from a mixed lymphocyte reaction culture, sampled before intestinal transplant. Subset described: CFSE-low proliferating T cells sorted from roughly 6-day pre-transplant mixed lymphocyte reaction (GvH or HvG direction). These receptors came from a human patient who received an intestinal transplant.

This clone was seen only a few times. This chain joins TRBV15 and TRBJ2-1; 12 nucleotides agree with TRBD2. The CDR3 contains 16 residues. J lost 3 bases, V lost 7 bases, and 7 bases had no gene match. Germline-derived CDR1 and CDR2 are LNHNV and YYDKDF (reference sequence). CDR3 sequence: CATNPLTSGSYNEQFF. DNA for the CDR3: TGTGCCACCAACCCCTTGACTAGCGGGAGCTACAATGAGCAGTTCTTC.

V is TRBV5-6 and J is TRBJ2-3, with D hard to call. CDR3 size: 15 residues. V was pared by 1 base and J by 1 base, with 10 bases between. The germline gives CDR1 SGHDT, CDR2 YYEEEE. CDR3 sequence: CASSLSKWGTDTQYF. The CDR3 region has the DNA TGTGCCAGCAGCTTGTCTAAATGGGGCACAGATACGCAGTATTTT.

This rearrangement joins TRBV2 to TRBJ1-6; D is uncertain. Germline CDR1 reads SNHLY; CDR2 reads FYNNEI. Trimming shortened V by 7 bases and J by 3 bases, and 4 bases separated the two germline ends. CDR3 length: 12 residues. The DNA of the CDR3 is TGTGCCAGCACCCACTATAATTCACCCCTCCACTTT. Protein sequence: CASTHYNSPLHF.

This chain joins TRBV4-2 and TRBJ2-7; D is possibly TRBD2 (5 bases). V was shortened by 1 base and J by 6 bases, with 16 bases between the two germline ends. CDR1 LGHNA and CDR2 YNFKEQ come from the germline V gene. CDR3 length: 15 residues. CDR3 nucleotides: TGTGCCAGCAGCCAAGGTCCTAGCAAACAGAGCGAGCAGTACTTC. It yields the protein CASSQGPSKQSEQYF.

This clone turned up a few times. The chain employs TRBV4-1 and TRBJ2-3; either TRBD1 or TRBD2 may supply D (5 bases each). The length of the CDR3 is 13 residues. The germline V gene has CDR1 MGHRA and CDR2 YSYEKL. The V end lost 3 bases, the J end lost 4 bases, and 8 bases lay between the germline ends. The CDR3 spells CASSQGEPDTQYF. Written as DNA, the CDR3 is TGCGCCAGCAGCCAGGGGGAGCCAGATACGCAGTATTTT.

By sample share, this clone is medium-sized (0.01 to 0.1%). The chain's CDR3 is CASGQGYEQYF. CDR3 bases: TGCGCCAGCGGACAGGGGTACGAGCAGTACTTC. This rearrangement joins TRBV10-1 to TRBJ2-7; 9 bases line up with TRBD1. From germline, CDR1 is WNHNN and CDR2 SYGVQD (reference sequence). V was clipped by 8 bases and J by 4 bases; unmatched bases: 0. The length of the CDR3 is 11 residues.

This clone occurred a few times. The rearrangement joins TRBV6-5 to TRBJ2-7, with 9 bases that match TRBD2. Germline V CDR1 and CDR2: MNHEY, SVGAGI. CDR3 length: 14 residues. Trimming removed 0 bases from V and 5 bases from J; junction bases left unmatched: 2. The CDR3 reads CASSYSAGGNEQYF. CDR3 bases: TGTGCCAGCAGTTACTCGGCGGGAGGGAACGAGCAGTACTTC.

This clone has just one count. The chain couples TRBV28 to TRBJ1-4, with D possibly matching TRBD1 (5 bases). Trimming shortened V by 5 bases and J by 0 bases, and 16 bases separated the two germline ends. The germline V gene encodes CDR1 MDHEN and CDR2 SYDVKM. There are 17 residues in the CDR3. In DNA form, the CDR3 reads TGTGCCAGCAGTCCACACGGTAGGGGCACAACTAATGAAAAACTGTTTTTT. Its protein product is CASSPHGRGTTNEKLFF.

This clone is labeled medium-sized. The chain employs TRBV19 and TRBJ1-1; D is unclear. The CDR3 has 15 residues. V dropped 0 bases and J dropped 5 bases, with 13 bases sitting between them. Germline V lookup: CDR1 LNHDA, CDR2 SQIVND (reference sequence). CDR3 residues: CASSIDPAFGTEAFF. DNA of the CDR3: TGTGCCAGTAGTATAGACCCAGCTTTCGGAACTGAAGCTTTCTTT.

DNA of the CDR3: TGTGCCAGCAGCATAGGGACGGCTACCTACGAGCAGTACTTC. Its protein product is CASSIGTATYEQYF. The rearrangement uses TRBV5-6 and TRBJ2-7; D is possibly TRBD1 or TRBD2 (5 bases each). Germline values: CDR1 SGHDT, CDR2 YYEEEE. There are 14 residues in the CDR3. V was clipped by 4 bases and J by 2 bases, with 13 bases between them.

This clone was seen only a few times. The CDR3 region has the DNA TGTGCCAGCAGTCCAGCGGGCCCCAGGTACGAGCAGTACTTC. Amino acid sequence: CASSPAGPRYEQYF. V usage is TRBV6-5 and J usage is TRBJ2-7; maybe TRBD2 (6 bases). V was cut by 5 bases and J by 4 bases, with 15 bases left in between. There are 14 residues in the CDR3. Germline CDR1 and CDR2: MNHEY and SVGAGI.

V is TRBV6-5 and J is TRBJ2-7, with D perhaps being TRBD1 or TRBD2 (5 bases each). Trimming pared 2 bases from V and 7 bases from J, leaving 9 bases between. The germline V gene has CDR1 MNHEY and CDR2 SVGAGI. The CDR3 has 12 residues. Written as DNA, the CDR3 is TGTGCCAGCAGTTACGGGACCGGGGAGCAGTACTTC. Residues: CASSYGTGEQYF.

The chain links TRBV2 to TRBJ2-7; the D gene is possibly TRBD1 (6 bases). Germline V gives CDR1 SNHLY, CDR2 FYNNEI. The CDR3 has 14 residues. With 0 bases removed from V and 5 bases from J, the gap between germline ends came to 11 bases. This CDR3 reads CASSEARQVHEQYF. CDR3 sequence (DNA): TGTGCCAGCAGTGAAGCAAGACAGGTACACGAGCAGTACTTC.

In its sample, this clone was seen a few times. The gene calls are TRBV25-1 and TRBJ2-7; D unclear. CDR1 and CDR2 (germline): MGHDK, SYGVNS. The V end lost 1 base, the J end lost 2 bases, and 3 bases lay between the germline ends. The CDR3 is 12 residues long. The CDR3 region has the DNA TGTGCCAGCAGTGAATTCACCTACGAGCAGTACTTC. This gives the protein CASSEFTYEQYF.

The chain employs TRBV7-6 and TRBJ2-5; TRBD2 matches at 12 bases. The J call is doubtful: the DNA matches TRBJ2-7 better. The germline gives CDR1 SGHVS, CDR2 FNYEAQ. This CDR3 is 17 amino acids long. The CDR3 DNA sequence: TGTGCCAGCAGCTTCCTAGCGGGAGGGCCGCTGGCCTACGAGCAGTACTTC. Residues: CASSFLAGGPLAYEQYF.

The V call is TRBV5-1, the J call TRBJ2-7; a weak D match, TRBD2 (7 bases). CDR1 is SGHRS and CDR2 is YFSETQ in the germline V gene. V lost 5 bases, J lost 1 base, and 16 bases lay in between. This CDR3 contains 15 residues. As DNA, the CDR3 is TGCGCCAGCAGGCCTACGGGGGGCGTTTCCTACGAGCAGTACTTC. It is translated as CASRPTGGVSYEQYF.

V is TRBV7-8 and J is TRBJ1-4; D unclear. V was pared by 5 bases and J by 6 bases, with 13 bases between. This CDR3 has 14 residues. The V gene's germline CDR1 is SGHVS and CDR2 FQNEAQ. The CDR3 bases are TGTGCCAGCAGCGCGACCGACCGGGATGAAAAACTGTTTTTT. It is translated as CASSATDRDEKLFF.